This TCR beta chain was identified in a study of PD-1 blockade in classical Hodgkin lymphoma. Whole-study context: Nivolumab dosed at 3 mg/kg went to patients intravenously every 2 weeks.

Notes on this clone: What it binds is not known.

After removal of 4 bases from V and 3 bases from J, the junction contained 10 bases not matched to a gene. CDR1 is SGHRS, CDR2 YFSETQ, per germline. This CDR3 contains 16 residues. Time point noted: cycle 4 day 1 (C4D1), after 6 weeks of nivolumab. Every patient had relapsed following autologous stem cell transplantation, and cohorts differed in brentuximab vedotin exposure. Generated by immunoSEQ multiplex PCR, the TCRdb table keeps only in-frame clones and is missing some. The table records roughly 50,000 clones, almost 90% of them present only once. Whole-study results and caveats: Although disease activity or prior therapy may be involved, causes of the repertoire differences remain undefined. Some patients started nivolumab under 1 year after ASCT, and they were excluded.

Sequencing used peripheral blood mononuclear cells (PBMCs), obtained before the fourth cycle of nivolumab. This chain joins TRBV5-1 and TRBJ2-3; 8 bases match TRBD2. This sequence was found in a human donor with classical Hodgkin lymphoma. CDR3 coding DNA: TGCGCCAGCAGCACGGGACTAGTTTTTGGGACAGATACGCAGTATTTT. It is translated as CASSTGLVFGTDTQYF.